This TCR beta chain was sequenced during a study of cytomegalovirus exposure and HLA in healthy donors. Germline V gives CDR1 LGHNA, CDR2 YNFKEQ. The CDR3 loop spans 15 amino acids. The V and J ends lost 0 bases and 3 bases respectively, with 12 bases between them. PCR used 60 Vbeta primers and 13 Jbeta primers. TCRdb's copy holds only in-frame clones and misses some; the assay was immunoSEQ multiplex PCR. This sample yields fewer than 90,000 clones, of which roughly 77% are seen a single time; about 15% belongs to the top ten. This TCR was sampled from a woman aged 40 to 55 in good health and CMV-seropositive. The sample comprised PBMCs. The chain links TRBV4-2 to TRBJ2-7; D call uncertain. CDR3 sequence (DNA): TGTGCCAGCAGCCAAGACCAATGGAGCCGCTACGAGCAGTACTTC. Translation gives CASSQDQWSRYEQYF.